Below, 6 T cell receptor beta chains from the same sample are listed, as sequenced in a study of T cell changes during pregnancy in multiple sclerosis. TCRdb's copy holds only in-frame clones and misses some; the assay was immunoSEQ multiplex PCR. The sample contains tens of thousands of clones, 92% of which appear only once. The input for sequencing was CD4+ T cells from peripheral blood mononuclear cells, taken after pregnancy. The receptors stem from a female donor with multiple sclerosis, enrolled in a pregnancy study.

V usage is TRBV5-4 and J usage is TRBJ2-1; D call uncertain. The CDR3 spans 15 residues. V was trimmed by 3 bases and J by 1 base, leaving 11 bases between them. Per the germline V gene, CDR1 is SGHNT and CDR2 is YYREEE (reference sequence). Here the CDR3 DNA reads TGTGCCAGCAGCTCGGCCGGGTCGTCCTACAATGAGCAGTTCTTC. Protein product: CASSSAGSSYNEQFF.

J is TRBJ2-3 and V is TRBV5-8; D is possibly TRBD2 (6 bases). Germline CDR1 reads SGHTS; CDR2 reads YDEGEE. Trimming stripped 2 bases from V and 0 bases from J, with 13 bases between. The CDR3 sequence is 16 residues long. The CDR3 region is CASSLSQLASTDTQYF. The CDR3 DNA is TGTGCCAGCAGCTTATCTCAGCTAGCGAGCACAGATACGCAGTATTTT.

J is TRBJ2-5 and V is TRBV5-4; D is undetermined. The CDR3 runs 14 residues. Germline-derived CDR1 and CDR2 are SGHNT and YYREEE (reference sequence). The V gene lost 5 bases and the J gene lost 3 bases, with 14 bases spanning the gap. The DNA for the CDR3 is TGTGCCAGCAGTTTACCAAATAGTGAAGAGACCCAGTACTTC. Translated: CASSLPNSEETQYF.

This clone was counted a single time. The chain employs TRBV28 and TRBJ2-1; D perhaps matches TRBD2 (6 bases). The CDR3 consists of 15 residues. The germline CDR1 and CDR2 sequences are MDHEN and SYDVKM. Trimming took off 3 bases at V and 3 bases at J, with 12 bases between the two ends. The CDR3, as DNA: TGTGCCAGCAGTTTCATCCGCGGGGTCTACAATGAGCAGTTCTTC. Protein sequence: CASSFIRGVYNEQFF.

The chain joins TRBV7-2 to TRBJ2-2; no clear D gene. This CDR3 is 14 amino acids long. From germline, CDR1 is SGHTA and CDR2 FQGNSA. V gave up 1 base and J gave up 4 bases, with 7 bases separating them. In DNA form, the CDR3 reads TGTGCCAGCAGCTTAGAGTCGGGCACCGGGGAGCTGTTTTTT. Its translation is CASSLESGTGELFF.

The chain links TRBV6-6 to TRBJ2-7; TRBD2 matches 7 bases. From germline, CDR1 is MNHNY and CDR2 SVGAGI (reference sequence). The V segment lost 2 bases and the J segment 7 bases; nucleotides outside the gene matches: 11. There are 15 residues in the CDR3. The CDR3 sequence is CASSYLQTSRGEQYF. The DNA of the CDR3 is TGTGCCAGCAGTTACCTCCAGACTAGCCGGGGAGAGCAGTACTTC.